This T cell receptor (beta chain) was obtained from a study of OX40 agonist ivuxolimab in advanced cancers. Study background: Patients got intravenous ivuxolimab at 0.01 to 10 mg/kg every 2 weeks. Dose-escalation patients suffered from hepatocellular carcinoma, melanoma, renal cell or head and neck cancer.

The method was immunoSEQ multiplex PCR; TCRdb's version includes in-frame clones alone and lacks a portion of them. Among tens of thousands of clones, 85% to 90% were seen once, and the ten largest hold roughly 4.8%. The V gene end was trimmed by 5 bases and the J gene end by 2 bases; junction bases not matched to a gene: 7. This CDR3 has 15 residues. Per the germline V gene, CDR1 is MGHRA and CDR2 is YSYEKL. General study results and limits: CD4+ and CD8+ T cells in blood underwent clonal expansion by week 6 at 0.1 to 3.0 mg/kg.

This clone has a single count. Its antigen is unknown. Patients were ruled out by autoimmune disease history or systemic immunosuppression. The clonotype comes from an adult with an advanced solid tumor such as melanoma, head and neck, liver or kidney cancer. This chain joins TRBV4-1 and TRBJ2-7; 9 bases agree with TRBD1. The specimen was CD4+ or CD8+ T cells sorted from blood, collected in a trial of the OX40 agonist ivuxolimab. CDR3 residues: CASSTLTGGTYEQYF. The CDR3 nucleotides are TGCGCCAGCAGCACCCTGACAGGGGGAACCTACGAGCAGTACTTC.